These 29 T cell receptor beta chains originate from one sample sequenced in a study of blood T cells in healthy people across ages. The authors ran a second PCR of about 6 to 11 cycles using a sample-barcoded 5' primer and a J-beta primer mix. TCRdb fed the 5' RACE reads into MiXCR, producing one record per CDR3 protein. The data contain 700,000 to 950,000 distinct CDR3 sequences, about 40% of them singletons. Specimen: blood. Receptors were obtained from a woman aged 55 to 70 in good health.

This clonotype was seen only a few times. The chain has TRBV6-6 and TRBJ2-1, with TRBD1 matching over 12 bases. This CDR3 region has 13 residues. Trimming removed 9 bases from V and 8 bases from J; junction bases left unmatched: 5. CDR1 and CDR2 (germline): MNHNY, SVGAGI (reference sequence). The CDR3: CASWDRGRYEQFF. The DNA for the CDR3 is TGTGCCAGTTGGGACAGGGGGCGCTATGAGCAGTTCTTC.

This clonotype showed up just a few times. The chain uses TRBV6-1 and TRBJ2-3; the match to TRBD2 covers 12 bases. This CDR3 contains 18 residues. Germline lookup yields CDR1 MNHNS and CDR2 SASEGT. V was clipped by 6 bases and J by 1 base; unmatched bases: 11. In DNA form, the CDR3 reads TGTGCCAGCAGCCCGCGGACTAGCGGGAAGGCCCGCACAGATACGCAGTATTTT. It translates to CASSPRTSGKARTDTQYF.

The V call is TRBV6-2 or TRBV6-3, the J call TRBJ2-3, with 10 bases matching TRBD2. Trimming cost V 6 bases and J 9 bases; bases outside gene matches: 15. Germline CDR1 MNHEY, CDR2 SVGEGT. The CDR3 consists of 16 residues. The CDR3 region is CASSPPGASGSATQYF. The CDR3 DNA follows: TGTGCCAGCAGCCCGCCTGGGGCTAGCGGGAGTGCAACGCAGTATTTT.

The CDR3, as DNA: TGCAGCGTTCGGGAGGCCAATGAGCAGTTCTTC. This gives the protein CSVREANEQFF. The chain uses TRBV29-1 and TRBJ2-1, with 7 bases identical to TRBD2. The germline V gene has CDR1 SQVTM and CDR2 ANQGSEA. V lost 5 bases, J lost 6 bases, and 1 base stayed unmatched. The CDR3 has 11 residues.

Note on this clonotype: An end of the junction does not agree with germline; a read error may underlie this. This chain connects TRBV7-8 to TRBJ1-6, with TRBD1 identical over 8 bases. The CDR3 extends over 15 amino acids. Germline V CDR1 and CDR2: SGHVS, FQNEAQ. CDR3 sequence reads: CGSSFTDRVGSPLHF. The CDR3 DNA sequence: TGTGGCAGCAGCTTCACGGACAGGGTCGGATCACCCCTCCACTTT.

In its sample, this clonotype was seen a few times. The genes are TRBV28 and TRBJ1-2; D is perhaps TRBD1 (5 bases). The ends were cut back, 5 bases at V and 1 base at J, with 17 bases in the middle. CDR3 length: 16 residues. Germline assignment: CDR1 MDHEN and CDR2 SYDVKM. CDR3 DNA sequence: TGTGCCAGCAGTCCCGGGGGGGGGTCGTTTAACTATGGCTACACCTTC. Translation: CASSPGGGSFNYGYTF.

This chain uses TRBV6-2 or TRBV6-3 with TRBJ2-1, with 14 bases that match TRBD2. The CDR3 spans 17 residues. Losses at the gene ends were 2 bases for V and 13 bases for J; bases not matched to a gene: 13. Per germline, CDR1 MNHEY and CDR2 SVGEGT. Here the CDR3 reads CASSYPGTSGSLETQFF. For the CDR3, the DNA is TGTGCCAGCAGTTACCCAGGGACTAGCGGGAGTTTGGAGACCCAGTTCTTC.

This clonotype showed up just a few times. This rearrangement joins TRBV12-3 or TRBV12-4 to TRBJ2-2; D remains ambiguous. V was pared by 6 bases and J by 6 bases, with 14 bases between. This CDR3 is built from 14 residues. In nucleotides, the CDR3 is TGTGCCAGCAGAACCACTGGGTCCGCCGGGGAGCTGTTTTTT. Protein: CASRTTGSAGELFF.

This clonotype appeared many times. The rearrangement joins TRBV20-1 to TRBJ2-4; 9 nucleotides align to TRBD2. J gave up 2 bases and V 5 bases, and 16 bases lay outside the gene matches. This CDR3 has 18 amino acids. Germline V gives CDR1 DFQATT, CDR2 SNEGSKA (reference sequence). In DNA, the CDR3 is TGCAGTGCTCCTTGGGTAGCGGGGGCCGATGGATCCAAAAACATTCAGTACTTC. It specifies CSAPWVAGADGSKNIQYF.

In its sample, this clonotype was seen many times. This chain links TRBV12-3 or TRBV12-4 with TRBJ2-7, with TRBD1 as a possible D gene (5 bases). V dropped 6 bases and J dropped 2 bases, with 8 bases sitting between them. The CDR3 sequence is 12 residues long. The CDR3 bases are TGTGCCAGCAGCAGGGAAACCTACGAGCAGTACTTC. It is translated as CASSRETYEQYF.

This clonotype occurred once. The chain recombines TRBV6-2 or TRBV6-3 with TRBJ2-7; D call uncertain. V was cut by 6 bases and J by 0 bases, with 15 bases left in between. The V gene's germline CDR1 is MNHEY and CDR2 SVGEGT. The CDR3 sequence is 15 residues long. DNA of the CDR3: TGTGCCAGCAGCCTCACGTACGTGAGCTCCTACGAGCAGTACTTC. Translating it yields CASSLTYVSSYEQYF.

This clonotype occurred many times. This sequence joins TRBV7-9 and TRBJ2-1; the D gene could be TRBD1 or TRBD2 (6 bases each). The CDR3 contains 18 residues. Trimming cost V 5 bases and J 8 bases, with 28 bases left between them. Germline CDR1 is SEHNR and CDR2 is FQNEAQ (reference sequence). CDR3 DNA: TGTGCCAGCAGCCAGACCGGAGGGACGGACAGTGCCGGTGATGAGCAGTTCTTC. It encodes CASSQTGGTDSAGDEQFF.

Regarding this clonotype: At one boundary the junction diverges from the germline segment, which might be a read error. CDR3 sequence (DNA): TGTGCCAGCAGGAACGGACACAATGAGCAGATCTTC. The encoded protein is CASRNGHNEQIF. The J gene is TRBJ2-1, the V gene TRBV25-1; D is possibly TRBD1 (5 bases). Per the germline V gene, CDR1 is MGHDK and CDR2 is SYGVNS. The CDR3 covers 12 residues.

This clonotype was detected a few times. The V call is TRBV12-3 or TRBV12-4, the J call TRBJ1-5; D ambiguous. The CDR3 is made up of 15 amino acids. V was cut by 7 bases and J by 8 bases, with 21 bases left in between. CDR3 loop: CASIKGLTFKEPQHF. DNA for the CDR3: TGTGCCAGCATCAAAGGGCTGACCTTCAAGGAGCCCCAGCATTTT.

This chain uses TRBV12-3 or TRBV12-4 with TRBJ2-2; 8 bases are shared with TRBD1. V gave up 5 bases and J gave up 5 bases; unmatched junction bases: 10. The length of the CDR3 is 16 residues. The CDR3 here is CASSDLGQGRTGELFF. The CDR3 DNA follows: TGTGCCAGCAGTGACCTCGGACAGGGTCGAACCGGGGAGCTGTTTTTT.

On this clonotype: One end of the junction fails to match germline, which may point to a read error. The chain combines TRBV29-1 with TRBJ2-1; no reliable D call. The CDR3 length is 13 residues. Germline values: CDR1 SQVTM, CDR2 ANQGSEA. CDR3 nucleotide sequence: TGCAGCGTTGGAGGAAACTCCTACAATGGGCAGTTCTTC. It codes for CSVGGNSYNGQFF.

This chain connects TRBV10-3 to TRBJ1-2; no clear D. The V and J ends lost 7 bases and 8 bases respectively, with 8 bases between them. In germline, CDR1 is ENHRY, CDR2 SYGVKD. The CDR3 length is 10 residues. CDR3 DNA sequence: TGTGCCATCATGGGCCAGGGCTACACCTTC. Encoded protein: CAIMGQGYTF.

The gene calls are TRBV7-8 and TRBJ2-2, with TRBD2 identical over 8 bases. This CDR3 has 16 amino acids. Trimming cost V 6 bases and J 0 bases; bases outside gene matches: 6. CDR1 SGHVS and CDR2 FQNEAQ come from the germline V gene. The DNA for the CDR3 is TGTGCCAGCAGTCTCGAGCGGGGGCCGAACACCGGGGAGCTGTTTTTT. Its translation: CASSLERGPNTGELFF.

The chain recombines TRBV9 with TRBJ1-4, with 7 bases lining up with TRBD1. The CDR3 loop spans 15 amino acids. After removal of 3 bases from V and 8 bases from J, the junction contained 10 bases not matched to a gene. The germline gives CDR1 SGDLS, CDR2 YYNGEE. The chain's CDR3 is CASSALQGYQEKLFF. CDR3 DNA: TGTGCCAGCAGCGCTCTACAGGGGTACCAAGAAAAACTGTTTTTT.

The chain uses TRBV7-9 and TRBJ1-4; 7 bases fit TRBD1. The CDR3 length is 15 residues. V was pared by 6 bases and J by 2 bases, with 6 bases of the junction left unmatched. Per the germline V gene, CDR1 is SEHNR and CDR2 is FQNEAQ (reference sequence). CDR3 nucleotide sequence: TGTGCCAGCAGTCGCCAGGGGGGGACTAATGAAAAACTGTTTTTT. Protein product: CASSRQGGTNEKLFF.

This clonotype was seen only once. V and J are TRBV20-1 and TRBJ1-2; maybe TRBD1 (5 bases). This CDR3 has 12 residues. Trimming removed 3 bases from V and 4 bases from J, with 9 bases in between. In germline, CDR1 is DFQATT, CDR2 SNEGSKA (reference sequence). CDR3 in amino acids: CSASKGSYGYTF. DNA of the CDR3: TGCAGTGCTAGCAAGGGGTCCTATGGCTACACCTTC.

V is TRBV3-1 and J is TRBJ2-1; D is unclear. Trimming cost V 2 bases and J 2 bases, with 13 bases left between them. CDR1 and CDR2 (germline): LGHDT, YNNKEL (reference sequence). CDR3 length equals 16 residues. The CDR3 reads CASSQLFQGAYNEQFF. The CDR3 region has the DNA TGTGCCAGCAGCCAACTATTTCAAGGAGCCTACAATGAGCAGTTCTTC.

Many counts were recorded for this clonotype. The rearrangement uses TRBV28 and TRBJ2-3; 10 bases are a match to TRBD2. The CDR3 loop spans 15 amino acids. The trim removed 5 bases at V and 5 bases at J, leaving 7 bases unmatched. Germline assignment: CDR1 MDHEN and CDR2 SYDVKM. This CDR3 is CASSPPAGGKDTQYF. The CDR3 region has the DNA TGTGCCAGCAGTCCGCCAGCGGGAGGGAAAGATACGCAGTATTTT.

V and J are TRBV7-7 and TRBJ2-1; D unclear. The V gene lost 5 bases and the J gene lost 5 bases, with 13 bases spanning the gap. Germline CDR1 SSHAT, CDR2 FNYEAQ (reference sequence). The CDR3 extends over 14 amino acids. CDR3 in DNA: TGTGCCAGCAGCATGGGCCACGAAAACAATGAGCAGTTCTTC. Translating it yields CASSMGHENNEQFF.

The chain couples TRBV7-2 to TRBJ2-5, with 8 bases that match TRBD2. Germline V CDR1 and CDR2: SGHTA, FQGNSA. The CDR3 is 16 amino acids. The V segment lost 5 bases and the J segment 2 bases; nucleotides outside the gene matches: 10. The DNA for the CDR3 is TGTGCCAGCAGCACAGTCCACGGGGGGGTGCAAGAGACCCAGTACTTC. Protein product: CASSTVHGGVQETQYF.

This clonotype was recorded once. The J gene is TRBJ2-3, the V gene TRBV28; 7 positions agree with TRBD1. Germline CDR1 is MDHEN and CDR2 is SYDVKM. Trimming removed 3 bases from V and 9 bases from J; junction bases left unmatched: 3. The CDR3 covers 12 residues. The CDR3 here is CASSLGQSTQYF. Here the CDR3 DNA reads TGTGCCAGCAGTTTGGGACAGTCGACGCAGTATTTT.

This clonotype was counted between two and nine times. CDR3 nucleotides: TGTGCCAGCAGTTGGGGACAGGGCATCTCCTACGAGCAGTACTTC. Translated, it gives CASSWGQGISYEQYF. The V and J genes are TRBV9 and TRBJ2-7, with TRBD1 matching over 9 bases. CDR3 length: 15 amino acids. V lost 5 bases and J lost 0; bases outside the gene matches: 6. Germline V gene lookup returns CDR1 SGDLS and CDR2 YYNGEE. Using reference TRBV9 and TRBJ2-7 for the parts outside the CDR3, the full variable domain is DSGVTQTPKHLITATGQRVTLRCSPRSGDLSVYWYQQSLDQGLQFLIQYYNGEERAKGNILERFSAQQFPDLHSELNLSSLELGDSALYFCASSWGQGISYEQYFGPGTRLTVT.

The rearrangement links TRBV10-2 to TRBJ2-2; either TRBD1 or TRBD2 may supply D (5 bases each). Germline CDR1 WSHSY, CDR2 SAAADI. V lost 8 bases and J 6 bases, leaving 16 bases between the germline ends. The CDR3 contains 14 residues. The DNA for the CDR3 is TGCGCCAGCGCCGTCTTGGGGCGGGCCGGGGAGCTGTTTTTT. It codes for CASAVLGRAGELFF.

This chain connects TRBV12-3 or TRBV12-4 to TRBJ2-1; no firm D call. Trimming took 7 bases from V and 6 from J, leaving 13 bases between them. The CDR3 runs to 13 residues. The CDR3 protein is CASTLGSVNEQFF. The CDR3 DNA follows: TGTGCCAGCACTCTGGGATCCGTCAATGAGCAGTTCTTC.